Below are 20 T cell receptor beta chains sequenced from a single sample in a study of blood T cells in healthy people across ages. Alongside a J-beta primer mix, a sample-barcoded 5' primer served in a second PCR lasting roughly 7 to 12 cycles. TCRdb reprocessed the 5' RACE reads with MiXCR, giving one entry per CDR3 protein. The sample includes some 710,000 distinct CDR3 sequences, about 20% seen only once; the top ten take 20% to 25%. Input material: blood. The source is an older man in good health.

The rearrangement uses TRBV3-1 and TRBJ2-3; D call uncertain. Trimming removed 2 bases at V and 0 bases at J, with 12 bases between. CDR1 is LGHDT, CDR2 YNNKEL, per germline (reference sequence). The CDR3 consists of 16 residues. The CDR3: CASSQQLDPSTDTQYF. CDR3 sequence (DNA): TGTGCCAGCAGCCAACAGCTAGACCCTAGCACAGATACGCAGTATTTT.

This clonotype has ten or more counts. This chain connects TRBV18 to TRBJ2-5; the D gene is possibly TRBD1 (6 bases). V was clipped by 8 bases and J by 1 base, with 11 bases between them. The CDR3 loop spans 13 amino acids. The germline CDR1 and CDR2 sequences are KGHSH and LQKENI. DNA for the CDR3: TGTGCCAGCAGCCCGGACAGCCAAGAGACCCAGTACTTC. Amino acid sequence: CASSPDSQETQYF.

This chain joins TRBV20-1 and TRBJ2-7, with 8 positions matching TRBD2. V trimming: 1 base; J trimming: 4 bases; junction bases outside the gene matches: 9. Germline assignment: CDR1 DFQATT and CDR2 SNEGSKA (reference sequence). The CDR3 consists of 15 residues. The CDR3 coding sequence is TGCAGTGCTAGAGCAGACGGGGGGGGCCGATACGAGCAGTACTTC. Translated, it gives CSARADGGGRYEQYF.

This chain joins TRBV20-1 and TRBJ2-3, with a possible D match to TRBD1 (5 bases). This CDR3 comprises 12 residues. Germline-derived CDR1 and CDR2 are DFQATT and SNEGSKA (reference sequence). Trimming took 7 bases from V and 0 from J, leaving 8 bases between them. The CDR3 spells CSVAGSTDTQYF. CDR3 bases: TGCAGTGTCGCAGGGAGCACAGATACGCAGTATTTT.

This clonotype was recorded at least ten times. Written as DNA, the CDR3 is TGTGCCGCTGGACTAGCGGGAGCTAATGAGCAGTTCTTC. Its translation is CAAGLAGANEQFF. The J gene is TRBJ2-1, the V gene TRBV24-1; 13 nucleotides agree with TRBD2. V shed 12 bases and J 7 bases; nucleotides not matched to a gene: 5. This CDR3 has 13 residues. Per the germline V gene, CDR1 is KGHDR and CDR2 is SFDVKD.

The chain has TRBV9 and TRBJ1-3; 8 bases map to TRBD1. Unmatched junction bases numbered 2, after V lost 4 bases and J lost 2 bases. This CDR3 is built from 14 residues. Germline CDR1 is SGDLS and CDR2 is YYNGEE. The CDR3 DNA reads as TGTGCCAGCAGCTTACAGGGGGCTGGAAACACCATATATTTT. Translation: CASSLQGAGNTIYF.

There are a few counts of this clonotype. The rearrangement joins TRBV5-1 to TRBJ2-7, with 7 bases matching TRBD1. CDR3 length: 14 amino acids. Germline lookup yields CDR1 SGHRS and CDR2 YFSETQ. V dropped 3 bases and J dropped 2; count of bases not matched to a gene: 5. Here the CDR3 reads CASSSQTGTYEQYF. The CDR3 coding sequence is TGCGCCAGCAGCTCACAGACAGGGACCTACGAGCAGTACTTC.

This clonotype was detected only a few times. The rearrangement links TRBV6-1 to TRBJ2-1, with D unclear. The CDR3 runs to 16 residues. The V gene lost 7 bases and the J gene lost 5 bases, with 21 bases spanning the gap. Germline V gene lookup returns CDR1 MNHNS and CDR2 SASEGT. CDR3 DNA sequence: TGTGCCAGCAAAGTAGGGTGGGCCAGTTTTAACAATGAGCAGTTCTTC. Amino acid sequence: CASKVGWASFNNEQFF.

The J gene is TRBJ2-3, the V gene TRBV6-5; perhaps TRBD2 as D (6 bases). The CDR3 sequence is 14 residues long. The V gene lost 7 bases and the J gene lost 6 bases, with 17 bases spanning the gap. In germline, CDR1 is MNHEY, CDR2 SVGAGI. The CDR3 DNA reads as TGTGCCAGCACCCTACACGACAGCGGGGATACGCAGTATTTT. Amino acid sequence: CASTLHDSGDTQYF.

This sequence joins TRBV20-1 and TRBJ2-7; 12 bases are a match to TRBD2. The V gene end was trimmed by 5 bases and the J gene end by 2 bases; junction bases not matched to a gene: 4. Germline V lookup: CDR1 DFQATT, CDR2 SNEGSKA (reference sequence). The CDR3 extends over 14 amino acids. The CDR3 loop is CSAPSGGAPYEQYF. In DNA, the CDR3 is TGCAGTGCTCCTAGCGGGGGGGCTCCCTACGAGCAGTACTTC.

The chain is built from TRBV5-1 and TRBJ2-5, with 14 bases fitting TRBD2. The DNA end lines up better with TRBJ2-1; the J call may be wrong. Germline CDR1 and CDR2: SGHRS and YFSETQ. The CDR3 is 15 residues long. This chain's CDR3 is CASLGTSGRWVEQFF. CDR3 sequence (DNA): TGCGCCAGCTTGGGGACTAGCGGGAGATGGGTTGAGCAGTTCTTC.

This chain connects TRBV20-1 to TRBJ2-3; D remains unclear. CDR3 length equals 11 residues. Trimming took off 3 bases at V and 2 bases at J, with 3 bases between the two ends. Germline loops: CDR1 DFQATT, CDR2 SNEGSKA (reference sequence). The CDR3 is CSASDTDTQYF. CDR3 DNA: TGCAGTGCTAGCGACACAGATACGCAGTATTTT.

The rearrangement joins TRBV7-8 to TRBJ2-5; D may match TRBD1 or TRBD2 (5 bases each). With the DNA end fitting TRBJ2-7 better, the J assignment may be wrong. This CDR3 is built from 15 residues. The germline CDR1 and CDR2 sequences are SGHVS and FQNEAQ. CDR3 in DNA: TGTGCCAGCAGCTTAATTGGGGGAAGCTCCTACGAGCAGTACTTC. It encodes CASSLIGGSSYEQYF.

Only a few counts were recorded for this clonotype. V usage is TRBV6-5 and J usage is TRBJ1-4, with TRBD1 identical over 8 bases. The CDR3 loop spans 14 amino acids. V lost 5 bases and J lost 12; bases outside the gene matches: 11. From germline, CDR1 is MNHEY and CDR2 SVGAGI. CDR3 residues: CASSGTGQGMELFF. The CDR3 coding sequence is TGTGCCAGCAGTGGGACCGGACAGGGAATGGAACTGTTTTTT.

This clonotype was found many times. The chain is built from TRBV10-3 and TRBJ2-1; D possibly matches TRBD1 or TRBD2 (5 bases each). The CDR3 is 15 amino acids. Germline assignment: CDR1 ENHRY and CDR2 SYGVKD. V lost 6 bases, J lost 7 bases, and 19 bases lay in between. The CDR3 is CAIRTGTDISNEQFF. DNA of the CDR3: TGTGCCATCAGAACCGGGACCGACATATCGAATGAGCAGTTCTTC.

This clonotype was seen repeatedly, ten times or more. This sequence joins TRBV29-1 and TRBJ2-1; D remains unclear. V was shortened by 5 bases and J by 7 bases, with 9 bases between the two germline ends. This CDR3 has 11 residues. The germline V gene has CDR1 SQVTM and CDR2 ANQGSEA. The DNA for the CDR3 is TGCAGCGTTCCCGGGCTGAATGAGCAGTTCTTC. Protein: CSVPGLNEQFF.

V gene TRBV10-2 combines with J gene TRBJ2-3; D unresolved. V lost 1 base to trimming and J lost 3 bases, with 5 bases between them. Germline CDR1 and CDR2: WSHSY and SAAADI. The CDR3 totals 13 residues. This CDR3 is CASSEYRTDTQYF. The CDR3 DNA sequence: TGCGCCAGCAGTGAGTACAGAACAGATACGCAGTATTTT.

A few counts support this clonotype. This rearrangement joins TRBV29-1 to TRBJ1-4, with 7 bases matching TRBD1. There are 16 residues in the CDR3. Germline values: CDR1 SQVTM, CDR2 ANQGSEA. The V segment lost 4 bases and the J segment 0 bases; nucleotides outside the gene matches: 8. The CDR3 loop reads CSVAGAGGSTNEKLFF. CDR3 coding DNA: TGCAGCGTTGCAGGTGCAGGGGGTTCAACTAATGAAAAACTGTTTTTT.

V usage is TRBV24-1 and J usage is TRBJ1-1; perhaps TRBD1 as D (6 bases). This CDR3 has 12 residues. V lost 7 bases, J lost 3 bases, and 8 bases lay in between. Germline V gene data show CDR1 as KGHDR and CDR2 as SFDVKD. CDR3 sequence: CATRGAYTEAFF. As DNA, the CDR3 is TGTGCCACCAGGGGGGCTTACACTGAAGCTTTCTTT.

CDR3 nucleotide sequence: TGTGCCAGTAGCCACGGGACAGGATTCTACGAGCAGTACTTC. Residues: CASSHGTGFYEQYF. The rearrangement joins TRBV19 to TRBJ2-7, with 8 bases fitting TRBD1. The CDR3 is made up of 14 amino acids. Germline-derived CDR1 and CDR2 are LNHDA and SQIVND (reference sequence). V was clipped by 6 bases and J by 3 bases; unmatched bases: 7.